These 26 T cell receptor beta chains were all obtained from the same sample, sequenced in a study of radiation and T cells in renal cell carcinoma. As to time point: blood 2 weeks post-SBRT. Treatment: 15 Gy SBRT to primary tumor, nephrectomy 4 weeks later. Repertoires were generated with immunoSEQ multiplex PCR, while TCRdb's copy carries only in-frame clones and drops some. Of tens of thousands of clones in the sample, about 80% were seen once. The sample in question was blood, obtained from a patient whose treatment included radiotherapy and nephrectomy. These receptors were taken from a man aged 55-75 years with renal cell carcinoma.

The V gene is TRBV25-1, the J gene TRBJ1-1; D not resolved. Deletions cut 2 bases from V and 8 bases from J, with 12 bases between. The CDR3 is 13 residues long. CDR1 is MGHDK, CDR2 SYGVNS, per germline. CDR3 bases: TGTGCCAGCAGTGAAAGGAACAGTCTGGAAGCTTTCTTT. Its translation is CASSERNSLEAFF.

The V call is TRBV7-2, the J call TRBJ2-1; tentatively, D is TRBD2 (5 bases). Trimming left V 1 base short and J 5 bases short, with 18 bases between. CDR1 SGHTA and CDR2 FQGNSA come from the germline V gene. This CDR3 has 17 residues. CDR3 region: CASSLGSLVAVNNEQFF. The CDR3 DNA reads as TGTGCCAGCAGCTTAGGTTCACTAGTAGCCGTAAACAATGAGCAGTTCTTC. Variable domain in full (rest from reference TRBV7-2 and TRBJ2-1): GAGVSQSPSNKVTEKGKDVELRCDPISGHTALYWYRQSLGQGLEFLIYFQGNSAPDKSGLPSDRFSAERTGGSVSTLTIQRTQQEDSAVYLCASSLGSLVAVNNEQFFGPGTRLTVL.

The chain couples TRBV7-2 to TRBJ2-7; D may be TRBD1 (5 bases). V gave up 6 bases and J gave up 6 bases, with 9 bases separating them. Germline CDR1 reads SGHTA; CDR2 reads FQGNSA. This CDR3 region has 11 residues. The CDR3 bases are TGTGCCAGCAGTGGGGCCCTCGAGCAGTACTTC. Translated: CASSGALEQYF.

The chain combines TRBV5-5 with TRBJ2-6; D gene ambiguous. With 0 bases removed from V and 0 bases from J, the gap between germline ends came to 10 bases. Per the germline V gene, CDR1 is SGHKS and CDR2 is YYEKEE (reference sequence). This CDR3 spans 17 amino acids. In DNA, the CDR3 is TGTGCCAGCAGCTTGGCGCCTCGAGACTCTGGGGCCAACGTCCTGACTTTC. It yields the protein CASSLAPRDSGANVLTF.

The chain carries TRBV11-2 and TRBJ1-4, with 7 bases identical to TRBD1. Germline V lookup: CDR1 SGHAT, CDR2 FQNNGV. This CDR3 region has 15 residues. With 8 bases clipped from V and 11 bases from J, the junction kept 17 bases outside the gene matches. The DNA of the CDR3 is TGTGCCAGCGCCCCAGGGGGGGGCCGGCATGGGAAACTGTTTTTT. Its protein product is CASAPGGGRHGKLFF.

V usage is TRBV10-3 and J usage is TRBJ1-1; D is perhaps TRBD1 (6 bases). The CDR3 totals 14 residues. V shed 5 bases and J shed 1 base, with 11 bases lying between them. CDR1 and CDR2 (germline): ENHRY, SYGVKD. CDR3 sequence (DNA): TGTGCCATCAGTTTTGACAGGCAGAACACTGAAGCTTTCTTT. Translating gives CAISFDRQNTEAFF.

The DNA for the CDR3 is TGCGCCAGCAGCCTGGGACAGAGCTATGGCTACACCTTC. Residues: CASSLGQSYGYTF. The rearrangement links TRBV4-3 to TRBJ1-2; TRBD1 matches at 7 bases. Germline V gene data show CDR1 as LGHNA and CDR2 as YSLEER. This CDR3 spans 13 amino acids. Losses at the gene ends were 4 bases for V and 4 bases for J; bases not matched to a gene: 3.

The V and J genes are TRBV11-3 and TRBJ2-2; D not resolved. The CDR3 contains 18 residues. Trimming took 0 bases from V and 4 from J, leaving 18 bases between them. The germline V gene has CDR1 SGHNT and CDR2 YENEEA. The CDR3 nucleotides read TGTGCCAGCAGCTTAGATGACCGGATACAGCCGAGCACCGGGGAGCTGTTTTTT. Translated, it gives CASSLDDRIQPSTGELFF.

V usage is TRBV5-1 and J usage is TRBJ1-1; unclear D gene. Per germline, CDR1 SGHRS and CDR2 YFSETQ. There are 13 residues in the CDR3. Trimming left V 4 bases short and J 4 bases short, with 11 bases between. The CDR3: CASSLKGGTEAFF. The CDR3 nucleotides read TGCGCCAGCAGCCTAAAAGGTGGCACTGAAGCTTTCTTT.

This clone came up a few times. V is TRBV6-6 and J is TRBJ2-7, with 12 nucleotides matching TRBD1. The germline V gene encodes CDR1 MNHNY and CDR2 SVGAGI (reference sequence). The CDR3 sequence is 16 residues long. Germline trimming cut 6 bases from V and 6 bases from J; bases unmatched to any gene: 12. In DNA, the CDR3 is TGTGCCAGCAGGCAACACCGGGACAGGGGGCGCCGCGAGCAGTACTTC. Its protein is CASRQHRDRGRREQYF.

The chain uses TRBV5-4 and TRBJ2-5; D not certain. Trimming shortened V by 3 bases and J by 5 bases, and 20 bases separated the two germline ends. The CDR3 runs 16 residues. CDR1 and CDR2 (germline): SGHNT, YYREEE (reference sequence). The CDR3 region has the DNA TGTGCCAGCAGCTCCTCCCAGAGGCGAATAGAGGAGACCCAGTACTTC. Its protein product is CASSSSQRRIEETQYF. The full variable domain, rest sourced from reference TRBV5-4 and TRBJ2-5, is ETGVTQSPTHLIKTRGQQVTLRCSSQSGHNTVSWYQQALGQGPQFIFQYYREEENGRGNFPPRFSGLQFPNYSSELNVNALELDDSALYLCASSSSQRRIEETQYFGPGTRLLVL.

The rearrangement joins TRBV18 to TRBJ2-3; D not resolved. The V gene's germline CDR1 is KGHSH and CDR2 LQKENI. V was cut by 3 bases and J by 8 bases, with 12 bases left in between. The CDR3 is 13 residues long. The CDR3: CASSPFERSTQYF. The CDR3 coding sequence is TGTGCCAGCTCACCGTTCGAAAGGTCTACGCAGTATTTT. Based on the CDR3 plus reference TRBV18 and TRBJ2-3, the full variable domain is NAGVMQNPRHLVRRRGQEARLRCSPMKGHSHVYWYRQLPEEGLKFMVYLQKENIIDESGMPKERFSAEFPKEGPSILRIQQVVRGDSAAYFCASSPFERSTQYFGPGTRLTVL.

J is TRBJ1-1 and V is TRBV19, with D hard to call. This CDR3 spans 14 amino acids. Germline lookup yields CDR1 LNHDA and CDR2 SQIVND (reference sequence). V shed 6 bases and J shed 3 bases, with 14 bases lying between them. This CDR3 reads CASSTSRQYTEAFF. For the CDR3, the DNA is TGTGCCAGTAGCACATCCCGGCAGTACACTGAAGCTTTCTTT.

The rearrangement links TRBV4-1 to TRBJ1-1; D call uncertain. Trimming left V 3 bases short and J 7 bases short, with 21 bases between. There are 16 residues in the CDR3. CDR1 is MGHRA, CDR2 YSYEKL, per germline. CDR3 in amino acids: CASSHTPKSERSEAFF. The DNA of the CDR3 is TGCGCCAGCAGCCACACGCCAAAATCCGAGAGAAGTGAAGCTTTCTTT.

Here the CDR3 reads CASSQDGGSLDGYTF. The CDR3 DNA reads TGCGCCAGCAGCCAAGATGGGGGGTCCCTCGACGGCTACACCTTC. This chain connects TRBV4-3 to TRBJ1-2; D possibly corresponds to TRBD1 (5 bases). This CDR3 contains 15 residues. Per the germline V gene, CDR1 is LGHNA and CDR2 is YSLEER. V lost 0 bases to trimming and J lost 8 bases, with 16 bases between them.

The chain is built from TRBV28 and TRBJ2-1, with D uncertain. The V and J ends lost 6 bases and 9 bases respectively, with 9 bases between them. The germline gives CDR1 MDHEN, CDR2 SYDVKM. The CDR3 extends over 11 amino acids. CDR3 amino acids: CASSLRSEQFF. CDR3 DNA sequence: TGTGCCAGCAGCCTTAGGAGTGAGCAGTTCTTC. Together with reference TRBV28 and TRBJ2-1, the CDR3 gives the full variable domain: DVKVTQSSRYLVKRTGEKVFLECVQDMDHENMFWYRQDPGLGLRLIYFSYDVKMKEKGDIPEGYSVSREKKERFSLILESASTNQTSMYLCASSLRSEQFFGPGTRLTVL.

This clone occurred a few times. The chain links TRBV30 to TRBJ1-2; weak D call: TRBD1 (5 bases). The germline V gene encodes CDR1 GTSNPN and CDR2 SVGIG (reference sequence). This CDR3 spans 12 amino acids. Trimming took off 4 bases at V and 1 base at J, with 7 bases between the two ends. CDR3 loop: CAWTGFNYGYTF. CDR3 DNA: TGTGCCTGGACAGGGTTTAACTATGGCTACACCTTC.

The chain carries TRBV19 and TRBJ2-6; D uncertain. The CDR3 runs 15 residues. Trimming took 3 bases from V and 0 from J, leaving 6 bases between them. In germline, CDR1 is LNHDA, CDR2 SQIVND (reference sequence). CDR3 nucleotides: TGTGCCAGTAGTATCTCCTCCTCTGGGGCCAACGTCCTGACTTTC. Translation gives CASSISSSGANVLTF.

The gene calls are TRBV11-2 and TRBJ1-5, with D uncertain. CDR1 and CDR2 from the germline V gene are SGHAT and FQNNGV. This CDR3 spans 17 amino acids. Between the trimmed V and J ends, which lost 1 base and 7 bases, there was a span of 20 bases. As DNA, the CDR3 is TGTGCCAGCAGCTTAGGCCACCGGACGGTGGTGGGACAGCCCCAGCATTTT. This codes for CASSLGHRTVVGQPQHF.

For the CDR3, the DNA is TGTGCCAGCAGCTCACAGGGGCTCTCCTACGAGCAGTACTTC. This translates into CASSSQGLSYEQYF. The V gene is TRBV7-2, the J gene TRBJ2-7; 7 bases match TRBD1. Germline lookup yields CDR1 SGHTA and CDR2 FQGNSA. This CDR3 contains 14 residues. Trimming at V came to 4 bases and at J to 0 bases, leaving 3 bases not matched to a gene.

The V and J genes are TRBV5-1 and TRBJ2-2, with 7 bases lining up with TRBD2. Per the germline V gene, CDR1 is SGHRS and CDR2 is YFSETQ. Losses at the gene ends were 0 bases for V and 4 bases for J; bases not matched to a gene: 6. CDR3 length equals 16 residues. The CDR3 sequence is CASSLVVSGSTGELFF. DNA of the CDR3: TGCGCCAGCAGCTTGGTGGTTAGCGGGTCCACCGGGGAGCTGTTTTTT.

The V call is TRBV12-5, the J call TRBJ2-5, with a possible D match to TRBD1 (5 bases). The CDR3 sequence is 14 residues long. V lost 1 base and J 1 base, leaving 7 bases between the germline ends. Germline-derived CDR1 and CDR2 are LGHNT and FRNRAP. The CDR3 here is CASGLAGSQETQYF. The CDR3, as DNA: TGTGCTAGTGGTTTGGCAGGGTCCCAAGAGACCCAGTACTTC.

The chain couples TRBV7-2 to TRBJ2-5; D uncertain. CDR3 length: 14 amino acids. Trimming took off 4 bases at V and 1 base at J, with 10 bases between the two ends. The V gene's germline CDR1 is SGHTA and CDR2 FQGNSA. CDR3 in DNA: TGTGCCAGCAGCTCCGACCGGTTCCAAGAGACCCAGTACTTC. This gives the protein CASSSDRFQETQYF.

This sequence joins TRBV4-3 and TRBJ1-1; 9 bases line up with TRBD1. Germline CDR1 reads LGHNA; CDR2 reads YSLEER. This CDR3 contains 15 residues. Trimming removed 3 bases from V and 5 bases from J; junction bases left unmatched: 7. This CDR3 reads CASSQTGTGPTEAFF. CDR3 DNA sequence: TGCGCCAGCAGCCAGACAGGGACAGGGCCAACTGAAGCTTTCTTT.

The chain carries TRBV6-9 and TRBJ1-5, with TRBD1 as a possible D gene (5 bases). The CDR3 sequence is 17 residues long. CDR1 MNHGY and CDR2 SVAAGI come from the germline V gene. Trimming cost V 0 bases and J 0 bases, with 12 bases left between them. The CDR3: CASSYSDGGDSNQPQHF. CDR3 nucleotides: TGTGCCAGCAGTTATTCTGACGGGGGGGATAGCAATCAGCCCCAGCATTTT.

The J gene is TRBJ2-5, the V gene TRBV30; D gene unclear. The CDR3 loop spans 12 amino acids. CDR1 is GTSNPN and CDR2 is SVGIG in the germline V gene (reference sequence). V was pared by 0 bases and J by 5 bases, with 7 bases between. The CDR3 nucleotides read TGTGCCTGGAGTGTGTATAGGGAGACCCAGTACTTC. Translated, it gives CAWSVYRETQYF.